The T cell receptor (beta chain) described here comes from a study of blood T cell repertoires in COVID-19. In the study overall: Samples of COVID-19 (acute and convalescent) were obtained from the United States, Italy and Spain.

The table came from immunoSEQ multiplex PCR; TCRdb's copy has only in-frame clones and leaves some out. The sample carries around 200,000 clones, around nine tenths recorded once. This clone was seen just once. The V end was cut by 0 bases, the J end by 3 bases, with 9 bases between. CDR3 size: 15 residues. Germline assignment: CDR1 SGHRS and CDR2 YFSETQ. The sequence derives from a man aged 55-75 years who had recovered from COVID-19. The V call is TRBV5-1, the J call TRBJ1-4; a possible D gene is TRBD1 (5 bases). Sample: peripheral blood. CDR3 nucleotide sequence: TGCGCCAGCAGCTTGGTTCGGGGGTCTAATGAAAAACTGTTTTTT. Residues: CASSLVRGSNEKLFF.